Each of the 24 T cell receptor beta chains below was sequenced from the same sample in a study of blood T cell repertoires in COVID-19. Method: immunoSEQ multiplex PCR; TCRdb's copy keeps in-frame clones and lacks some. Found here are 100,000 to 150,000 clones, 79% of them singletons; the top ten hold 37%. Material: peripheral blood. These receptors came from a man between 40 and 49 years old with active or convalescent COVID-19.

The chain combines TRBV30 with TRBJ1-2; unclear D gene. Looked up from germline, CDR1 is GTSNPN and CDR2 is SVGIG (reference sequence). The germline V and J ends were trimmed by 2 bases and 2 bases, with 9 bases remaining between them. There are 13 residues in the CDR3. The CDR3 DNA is TGTGCCTGGAGTAGTAGTCAAAACTATGGCTACACCTTC. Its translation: CAWSSSQNYGYTF.

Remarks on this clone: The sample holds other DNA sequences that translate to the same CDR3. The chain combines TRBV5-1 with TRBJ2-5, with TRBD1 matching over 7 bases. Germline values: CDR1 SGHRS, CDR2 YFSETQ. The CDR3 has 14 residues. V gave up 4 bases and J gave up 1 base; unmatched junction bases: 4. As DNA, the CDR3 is TGCGCCAGCAGCCCGGGACAGCCCCAAGAGACCCAGTACTTC. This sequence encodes CASSPGQPQETQYF.

CDR3 DNA sequence: TGTGCCAGCAGCCCCCGGGGTGGGGTGGCGGCTAATGAAAAACTGTTTTTT. It specifies CASSPRGGVAANEKLFF. The chain combines TRBV11-2 with TRBJ1-4; D is ambiguous. V lost 5 bases and J 3 bases, leaving 19 bases between the germline ends. The CDR3 covers 17 residues. Per the germline V gene, CDR1 is SGHAT and CDR2 is FQNNGV.

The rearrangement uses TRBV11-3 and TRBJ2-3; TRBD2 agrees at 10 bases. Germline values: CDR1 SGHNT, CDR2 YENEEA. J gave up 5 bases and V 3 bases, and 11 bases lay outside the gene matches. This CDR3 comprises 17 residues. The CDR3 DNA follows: TGTGCCAGCAGCTTGGAGCGGGGGGGCCTTAGGAAAGATACGCAGTATTTT. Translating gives CASSLERGGLRKDTQYF.

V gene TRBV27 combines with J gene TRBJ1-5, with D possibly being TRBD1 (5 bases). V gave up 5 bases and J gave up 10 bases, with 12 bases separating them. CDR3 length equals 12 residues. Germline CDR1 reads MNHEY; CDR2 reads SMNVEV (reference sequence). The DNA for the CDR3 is TGTGCCAGCAGTGACAGAGCAGGACCCCAGCATTTT. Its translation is CASSDRAGPQHF.

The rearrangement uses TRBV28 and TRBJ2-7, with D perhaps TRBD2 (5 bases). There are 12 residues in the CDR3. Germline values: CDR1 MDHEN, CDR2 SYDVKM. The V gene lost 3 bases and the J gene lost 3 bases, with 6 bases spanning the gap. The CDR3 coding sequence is TGTGCCAGCAGTTTCGGGGTCTACGAGCAGTACTTC. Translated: CASSFGVYEQYF. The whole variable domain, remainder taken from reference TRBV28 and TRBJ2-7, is DVKVTQSSRYLVKRTGEKVFLECVQDMDHENMFWYRQDPGLGLRLIYFSYDVKMKEKGDIPEGYSVSREKKERFSLILESASTNQTSMYLCASSFGVYEQYFGPGTRLTVT.

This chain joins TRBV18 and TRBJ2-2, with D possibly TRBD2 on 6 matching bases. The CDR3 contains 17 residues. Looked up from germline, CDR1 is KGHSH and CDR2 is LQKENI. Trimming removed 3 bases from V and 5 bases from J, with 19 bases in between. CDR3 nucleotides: TGTGCCAGCTCACCCCGTGAGGGCGGGGTGGGGACCGGGGAGCTGTTTTTT. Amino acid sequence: CASSPREGGVGTGELFF. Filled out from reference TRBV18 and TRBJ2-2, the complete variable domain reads NAGVMQNPRHLVRRRGQEARLRCSPMKGHSHVYWYRQLPEEGLKFMVYLQKENIIDESGMPKERFSAEFPKEGPSILRIQQVVRGDSAAYFCASSPREGGVGTGELFFGEGSRLTVL.

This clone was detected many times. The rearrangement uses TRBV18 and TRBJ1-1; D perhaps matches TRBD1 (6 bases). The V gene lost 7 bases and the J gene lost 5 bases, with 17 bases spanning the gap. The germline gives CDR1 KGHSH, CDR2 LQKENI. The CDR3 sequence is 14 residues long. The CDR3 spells CASLERGRGTEAFF. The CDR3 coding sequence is TGTGCCAGCTTGGAAAGGGGGAGGGGAACTGAAGCTTTCTTT.

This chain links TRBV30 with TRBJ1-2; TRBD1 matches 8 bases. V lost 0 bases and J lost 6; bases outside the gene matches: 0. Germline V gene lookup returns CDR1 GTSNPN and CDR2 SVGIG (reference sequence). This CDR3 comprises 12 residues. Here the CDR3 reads CAWSVQGDGYTF. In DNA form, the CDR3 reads TGTGCCTGGAGTGTACAGGGGGATGGCTACACCTTC.

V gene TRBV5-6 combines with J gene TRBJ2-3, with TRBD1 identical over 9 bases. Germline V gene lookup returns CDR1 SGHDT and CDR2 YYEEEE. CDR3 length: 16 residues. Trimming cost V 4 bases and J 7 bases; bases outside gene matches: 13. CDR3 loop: CASSGLTRDRDHTQYF. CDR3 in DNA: TGTGCCAGCAGCGGACTTACCCGGGACAGGGATCATACGCAGTATTTT.

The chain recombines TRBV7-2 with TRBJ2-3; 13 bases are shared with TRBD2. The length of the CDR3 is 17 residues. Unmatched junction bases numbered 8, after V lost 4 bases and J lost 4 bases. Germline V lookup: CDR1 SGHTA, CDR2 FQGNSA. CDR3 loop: CASSSTSGGAGADTQYF. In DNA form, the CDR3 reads TGTGCCAGCAGCTCTACTAGCGGGGGGGCCGGGGCAGATACGCAGTATTTT. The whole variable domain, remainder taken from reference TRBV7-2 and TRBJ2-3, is GAGVSQSPSNKVTEKGKDVELRCDPISGHTALYWYRQSLGQGLEFLIYFQGNSAPDKSGLPSDRFSAERTGGSVSTLTIQRTQQEDSAVYLCASSSTSGGAGADTQYFGPGTRLTVL.

The CDR3 protein is CASSKEVAGESNQPQHF. For the CDR3, the DNA is TGTGCCAGCAGCAAAGAGGTTGCAGGGGAGAGCAATCAGCCCCAGCATTTT. V usage is TRBV21-1 and J usage is TRBJ1-5; the D call in the table, TRBD1, was not verified against the DNA. TRBV21-1 is recorded as a pseudogene. This CDR3 region has 17 residues.

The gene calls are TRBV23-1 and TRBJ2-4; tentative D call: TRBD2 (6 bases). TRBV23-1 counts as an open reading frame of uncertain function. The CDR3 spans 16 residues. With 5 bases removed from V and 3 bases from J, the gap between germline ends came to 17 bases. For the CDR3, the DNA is TGCGCCAGCAGTTCCGGGGGACGATTAGGCAAAAACATTCAGTACTTC. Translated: CASSSGGRLGKNIQYF.

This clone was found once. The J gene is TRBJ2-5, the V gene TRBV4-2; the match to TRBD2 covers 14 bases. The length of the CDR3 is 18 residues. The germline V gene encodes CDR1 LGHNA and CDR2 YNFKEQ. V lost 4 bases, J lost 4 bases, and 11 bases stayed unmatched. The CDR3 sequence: CASSRGTSGRSGTETQYF. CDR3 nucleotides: TGTGCCAGCAGCCGGGGGACTAGCGGGAGAAGTGGGACAGAGACCCAGTACTTC.

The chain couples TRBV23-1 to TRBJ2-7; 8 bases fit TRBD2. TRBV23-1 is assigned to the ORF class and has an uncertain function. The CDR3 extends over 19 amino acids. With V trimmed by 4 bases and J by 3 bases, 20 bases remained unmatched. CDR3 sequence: CASSLLGGLRREDSYEQYF. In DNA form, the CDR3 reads TGCGCCAGCAGTCTCCTCGGGGGGTTGAGGCGGGAGGATAGCTACGAGCAGTACTTC.

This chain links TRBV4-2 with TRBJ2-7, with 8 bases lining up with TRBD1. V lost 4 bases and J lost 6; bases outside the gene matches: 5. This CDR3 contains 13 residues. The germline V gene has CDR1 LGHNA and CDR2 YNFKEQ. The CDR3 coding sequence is TGTGCCAGCAGCCGGACAGGGTACCCCGAGCAGTACTTC. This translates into CASSRTGYPEQYF.

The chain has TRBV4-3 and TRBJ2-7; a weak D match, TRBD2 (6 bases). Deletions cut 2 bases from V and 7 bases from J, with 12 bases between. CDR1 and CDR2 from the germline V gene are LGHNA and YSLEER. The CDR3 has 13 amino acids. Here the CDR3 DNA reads TGCGCCAGCAGCCAAATACTAGCAACGGAGCAGTACTTC. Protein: CASSQILATEQYF.

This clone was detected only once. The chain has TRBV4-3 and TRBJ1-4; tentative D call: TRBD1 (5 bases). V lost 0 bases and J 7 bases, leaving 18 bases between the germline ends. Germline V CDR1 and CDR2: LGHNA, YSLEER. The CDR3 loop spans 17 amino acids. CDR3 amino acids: CASSQEQWGGKGEKLFF. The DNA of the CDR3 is TGCGCCAGCAGCCAAGAGCAATGGGGGGGGAAGGGTGAAAAACTGTTTTTT.

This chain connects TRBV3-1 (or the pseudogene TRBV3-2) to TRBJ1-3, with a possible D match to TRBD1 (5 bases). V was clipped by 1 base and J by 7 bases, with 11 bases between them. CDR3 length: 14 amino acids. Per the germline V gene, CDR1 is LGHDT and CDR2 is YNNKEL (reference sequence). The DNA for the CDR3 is TGTGCCAGCAGCCAAGGGCAGCGGGGGAACACCATATATTTT. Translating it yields CASSQGQRGNTIYF.

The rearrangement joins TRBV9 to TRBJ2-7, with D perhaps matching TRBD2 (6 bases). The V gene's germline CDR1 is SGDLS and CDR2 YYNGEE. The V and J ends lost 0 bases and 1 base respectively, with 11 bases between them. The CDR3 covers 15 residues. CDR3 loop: CASSVGGDGSYEQYF. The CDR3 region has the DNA TGTGCCAGCAGCGTAGGGGGGGACGGTTCCTACGAGCAGTACTTC. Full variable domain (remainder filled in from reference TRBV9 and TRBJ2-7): DSGVTQTPKHLITATGQRVTLRCSPRSGDLSVYWYQQSLDQGLQFLIQYYNGEERAKGNILERFSAQQFPDLHSELNLSSLELGDSALYFCASSVGGDGSYEQYFGPGTRLTVT.

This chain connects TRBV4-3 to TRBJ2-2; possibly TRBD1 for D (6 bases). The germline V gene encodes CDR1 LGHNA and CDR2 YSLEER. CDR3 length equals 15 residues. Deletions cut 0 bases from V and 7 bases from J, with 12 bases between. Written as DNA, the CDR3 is TGCGCCAGCAGCCAAGAGACAGGTTCGGTCGGGGAGCTGTTTTTT. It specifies CASSQETGSVGELFF.

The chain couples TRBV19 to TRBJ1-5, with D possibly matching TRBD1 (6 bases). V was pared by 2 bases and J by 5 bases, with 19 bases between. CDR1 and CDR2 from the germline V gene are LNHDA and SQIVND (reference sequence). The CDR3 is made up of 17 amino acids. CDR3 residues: CASSISWGGQTDQPQHF. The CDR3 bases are TGTGCCAGTAGTATATCCTGGGGGGGGCAGACCGATCAGCCCCAGCATTTT. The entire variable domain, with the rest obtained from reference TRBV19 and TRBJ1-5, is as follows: DGGITQSPKYLFRKEGQNVTLSCEQNLNHDAMYWYRQDPGQGLRLIYYSQIVNDFQKGDIAEGYSVSREKKESFPLTVTSAQKNPTAFYLCASSISWGGQTDQPQHFGDGTRLSIL.

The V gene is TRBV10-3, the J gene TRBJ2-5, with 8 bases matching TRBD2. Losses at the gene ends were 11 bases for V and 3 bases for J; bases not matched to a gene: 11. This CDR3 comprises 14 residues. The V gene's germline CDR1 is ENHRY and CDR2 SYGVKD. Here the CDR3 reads CAAGFGAGEETQYF. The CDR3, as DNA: TGTGCCGCAGGTTTTGGAGCGGGGGAAGAGACCCAGTACTTC.

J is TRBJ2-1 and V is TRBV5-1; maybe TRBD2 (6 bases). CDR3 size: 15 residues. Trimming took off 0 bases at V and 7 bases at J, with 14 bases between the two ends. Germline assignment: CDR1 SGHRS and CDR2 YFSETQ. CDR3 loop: CASSLVGGVGNEQFF. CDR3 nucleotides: TGCGCCAGCAGCTTGGTCGGGGGAGTGGGGAATGAGCAGTTCTTC.